The 20 T cell receptor beta chains given below trace back to one sample, sequenced in a study of shared clonotypes between healthy human individuals. The method was immunoSEQ multiplex PCR; TCRdb's version includes in-frame clones alone and lacks a portion of them. Of around 350,000 clones detected, around four fifths appear once; the ten largest clones hold less than 11%. The sample comprised memory CD4+ T cells sorted from blood. Subset meaning: CD45RA-negative fraction. The receptors were gathered from a man between 25 and 39 years old in good health.

The chain is built from TRBV7-2 and TRBJ2-7; TRBD2 aligns across 8 bases. There are 13 residues in the CDR3. Germline assignment: CDR1 SGHTA and CDR2 FQGNSA. V lost 2 bases and J lost 7; bases outside the gene matches: 4. The CDR3 protein is CASSLRLASEQYF. For the CDR3, the DNA is TGTGCCAGCAGCTTAAGACTAGCGAGTGAGCAGTACTTC.

V is TRBV19 and J is TRBJ1-5; a possible D gene is TRBD1 (6 bases). CDR3 length: 16 residues. CDR1 is LNHDA and CDR2 is SQIVND in the germline V gene (reference sequence). V was cut by 6 bases and J by 0 bases, with 15 bases left in between. DNA of the CDR3: TGTGCCAGTAGGTCGACAGGCCGGAATAGCAATCAGCCCCAGCATTTT. Its protein is CASRSTGRNSNQPQHF.

Points on this clone: The junction differs from germline at one of its ends, possibly a read error. This chain links TRBV2 with TRBJ2-1; 12 bases align to TRBD2. Germline V CDR1 and CDR2: SNHLY, FYNNEI. The CDR3 has 17 amino acids. CDR3 coding DNA: TGTGCCAGCAGCGAAGGGACTAGCGGGTGGACCTACAATGAGCAGTTCTTC. This codes for CASSEGTSGWTYNEQFF.

The rearrangement joins TRBV9 to TRBJ2-7; 11 bases agree with TRBD1. The CDR3 covers 14 residues. Germline V gene data show CDR1 as SGDLS and CDR2 as YYNGEE. V dropped 2 bases and J dropped 4; count of bases not matched to a gene: 2. In DNA form, the CDR3 reads TGTGCCAGCAGCGTGGACAGGGGGCATTACGAGCAGTACTTC. Its translation is CASSVDRGHYEQYF.

This clone came up a few times. This chain links TRBV27 with TRBJ2-4; D not resolved. This CDR3 is built from 13 residues. The germline V and J ends were trimmed by 3 bases and 9 bases, with 12 bases remaining between them. Per germline, CDR1 MNHEY and CDR2 SMNVEV (reference sequence). Here the CDR3 DNA reads TGTGCCAGCAGTTTGCTTGGGGAAGGCATTCAGTACTTC. It yields the protein CASSLLGEGIQYF.

The genes are TRBV7-9 and TRBJ2-7; a weak D match, TRBD2 (5 bases). The CDR3 consists of 14 residues. Per germline, CDR1 SEHNR and CDR2 FQNEAQ (reference sequence). V was cut by 5 bases and J by 3 bases, with 14 bases left in between. The CDR3 region is CASSVSGSSYEQYF. CDR3 in DNA: TGTGCCAGCAGCGTCTCTGGGAGCAGCTACGAGCAGTACTTC.

The chain carries TRBV7-2 and TRBJ1-1; tentative D call: TRBD1 (5 bases). V was cut by 5 bases and J by 0 bases, with 13 bases left in between. The CDR3 length is 15 residues. Per germline, CDR1 SGHTA and CDR2 FQGNSA. This chain's CDR3 is CASSIQGPMNTEAFF. The CDR3 nucleotides read TGTGCCAGCAGCATCCAGGGCCCCATGAACACTGAAGCTTTCTTT.

The J gene is TRBJ2-5, the V gene TRBV7-8; D gene unclear. The germline gives CDR1 SGHVS, CDR2 FQNEAQ. V lost 8 bases to trimming and J lost 2 bases, with 9 bases between them. The CDR3 has 12 residues. The CDR3 DNA reads TGTGCCAGCCGGCCGATTCAAGAGACCCAGTACTTC. Translating it yields CASRPIQETQYF.

V usage is TRBV6-6 and J usage is TRBJ2-1, with D perhaps TRBD2 (6 bases). Germline-derived CDR1 and CDR2 are MNHNY and SVGAGI (reference sequence). Trimming stripped 6 bases from V and 9 bases from J, with 12 bases between. CDR3 size: 12 residues. The CDR3 DNA reads TGTGCCAGCAGGACTAGTCACGGTGAGCAGTTCTTC. It encodes CASRTSHGEQFF.

This clone was counted between two and nine times. The rearrangement links TRBV28 to TRBJ1-5, with D unresolved. The CDR3 loop spans 15 amino acids. V lost 6 bases and J 0 bases, leaving 12 bases between the germline ends. The germline V gene has CDR1 MDHEN and CDR2 SYDVKM. The CDR3 reads CASRGSEGSNQPQHF. For the CDR3, the DNA is TGTGCCAGCAGGGGATCGGAGGGTAGCAATCAGCCCCAGCATTTT.

V gene TRBV18 combines with J gene TRBJ2-2; the D is unclear. CDR3 length: 12 residues. The germline V gene has CDR1 KGHSH and CDR2 LQKENI. V was shortened by 6 bases and J by 9 bases, with 11 bases between the two germline ends. The CDR3 spells CASSSTDWELFF. CDR3 nucleotides: TGTGCCAGCTCGTCCACTGATTGGGAGCTGTTTTTT.

This clone was seen repeatedly, ten times or more. V is TRBV11-2 and J is TRBJ2-1; possibly TRBD2 for D (6 bases). V gave up 0 bases and J gave up 7 bases, with 16 bases separating them. Germline V gene lookup returns CDR1 SGHAT and CDR2 FQNNGV. CDR3 length: 16 amino acids. The CDR3 spells CASSLDWVGSGNEQFF. The CDR3 DNA reads as TGTGCCAGCAGCTTAGATTGGGTGGGTAGCGGTAATGAGCAGTTCTTC.

V and J are TRBV5-1 and TRBJ2-1; weak D call: TRBD2 (6 bases). The V and J ends lost 4 bases and 0 bases respectively, with 8 bases between them. Germline V gene sequence: CDR1 SGHRS, CDR2 YFSETQ. This CDR3 has 14 amino acids. The CDR3 region is CASSRGSSYNEQFF. DNA of the CDR3: TGCGCCAGCAGCCGGGGGAGCTCCTACAATGAGCAGTTCTTC.

This clone has a handful of counts. This sequence joins TRBV6-6 and TRBJ2-7, with D possibly matching TRBD2 (6 bases). The germline gives CDR1 MNHNY, CDR2 SVGAGI (reference sequence). V lost 0 bases and J 5 bases, leaving 11 bases between the germline ends. The CDR3 runs 14 residues. The CDR3 region is CASSYSMGEDEQYF. CDR3 in DNA: TGTGCCAGCAGTTACTCGATGGGGGAGGACGAGCAGTACTTC.

This sequence joins TRBV18 and TRBJ2-5; 7 bases match TRBD2. V lost 4 bases, J lost 2 bases, and 10 bases stayed unmatched. Germline values: CDR1 KGHSH, CDR2 LQKENI. The length of the CDR3 is 16 residues. The CDR3 nucleotides read TGTGCCAGCTCACGTGTGACAGCGGGGCTGCAAGAGACCCAGTACTTC. Translated: CASSRVTAGLQETQYF. The whole variable domain, remainder taken from reference TRBV18 and TRBJ2-5, is NAGVMQNPRHLVRRRGQEARLRCSPMKGHSHVYWYRQLPEEGLKFMVYLQKENIIDESGMPKERFSAEFPKEGPSILRIQQVVRGDSAAYFCASSRVTAGLQETQYFGPGTRLLVL.

Many counts were recorded for this clone. V usage is TRBV19 and J usage is TRBJ2-2, with D possibly being TRBD2 (6 bases). Per the germline V gene, CDR1 is LNHDA and CDR2 is SQIVND (reference sequence). This CDR3 comprises 13 residues. V lost 5 bases, J lost 7 bases, and 11 bases lay in between. CDR3 coding DNA: TGTGCCAGTAGTCAAGTCGGGGGCGGGGAGCTGTTTTTT. It specifies CASSQVGGGELFF. Based on the CDR3 plus reference TRBV19 and TRBJ2-2, the full variable domain is DGGITQSPKYLFRKEGQNVTLSCEQNLNHDAMYWYRQDPGQGLRLIYYSQIVNDFQKGDIAEGYSVSREKKESFPLTVTSAQKNPTAFYLCASSQVGGGELFFGEGSRLTVL.

V is TRBV11-2 and J is TRBJ2-5, with D uncertain. Trimming pared 0 bases from V and 0 bases from J, leaving 8 bases between. Germline V gives CDR1 SGHAT, CDR2 FQNNGV. The CDR3 covers 15 residues. The CDR3 bases are TGTGCCAGCAGCTTAGATCACGGGTACCAAGAGACCCAGTACTTC. It codes for CASSLDHGYQETQYF.

The chain employs TRBV29-1 and TRBJ2-5, with 9 bases matching TRBD1. CDR3 length equals 15 residues. With 5 bases clipped from V and 1 base from J, the junction kept 8 bases outside the gene matches. Per germline, CDR1 SQVTM and CDR2 ANQGSEA. Here the CDR3 DNA reads TGCAGCGTTTCGGACAGGGGACAGCCCCAAGAGACCCAGTACTTC. This gives the protein CSVSDRGQPQETQYF.

The rearrangement uses TRBV7-2 and TRBJ2-7; maybe TRBD1 (6 bases). The CDR3 runs 15 residues. CDR1 SGHTA and CDR2 FQGNSA come from the germline V gene. The ends were cut back, 2 bases at V and 0 bases at J, with 11 bases in the middle. The CDR3: CASSLYARGSYEQYF. The CDR3 coding sequence is TGTGCCAGCAGCTTATACGCCAGGGGCTCCTACGAGCAGTACTTC. The entire variable domain, with the rest obtained from reference TRBV7-2 and TRBJ2-7, is as follows: GAGVSQSPSNKVTEKGKDVELRCDPISGHTALYWYRQSLGQGLEFLIYFQGNSAPDKSGLPSDRFSAERTGGSVSTLTIQRTQQEDSAVYLCASSLYARGSYEQYFGPGTRLTVT.

The chain is built from TRBV5-5 and TRBJ1-1; TRBD1 is a possible D gene (6 bases). V was cut by 6 bases and J by 9 bases, with 24 bases left in between. Germline V gene sequence: CDR1 SGHKS, CDR2 YYEKEE (reference sequence). CDR3 length: 15 residues. The CDR3 coding sequence is TGTGCCAGCACCCCGATGGACAGACGAATGGCAAAAGCTTTCTTT. This gives the protein CASTPMDRRMAKAFF.